This TCR beta chain was observed in a study of Graves' ophthalmopathy and Graves' hyperthyroidism. RNA transcripts served as template for amplifying TCR beta CDR3 sequences. An opening RT-PCR round employed HTBI primers and preceded a second-round multiplex PCR. TCRdb re-called the multiplex PCR reads with MiXCR, one entry per CDR3 protein. The table records almost 400,000 distinct CDR3 sequences, around 19% of them present only once. This clonotype was found many times. The V and J ends lost 3 bases and 6 bases respectively, with 8 bases between them. The CDR3 length is 12 residues. Germline V lookup: CDR1 MDHEN, CDR2 SYDVKM.

This clonotype was obtained from a woman younger than 35 with Graves' ophthalmopathy. This chain connects TRBV28 to TRBJ1-1; possible D gene TRBD1, 5 bases. The sample comprised peripheral blood. CDR3 sequence: CASSFLQAEAFF. The CDR3 DNA reads TGTGCCAGCAGTTTTTTACAGGCTGAAGCTTTCTTT.